This T cell receptor (beta chain) stems from a study of CD8+ T cells in alopecia areata (dated by TCRdb to the late 2010s). With respect to the entire study: Treated patients were enrolled in an open-label pilot trial of oral tofacitinib at 5 to 10 mg twice daily for moderate-to-severe alopecia areata. Human TCRbeta sequencing covered scalp tissue and sorted CD4+ and CD8+ peripheral blood T cells from patchy and totalis/universalis alopecia areata patients and healthy controls. TCRbeta CDR3 regions were amplified by immunoSEQ multiplex PCR with 35 Vbeta forward and 13 Jbeta reverse primers. RNA came from the PAXgene miRNA kit for fixed scalp, the miRNeasy kit for PBMCs, and the RNeasy kit for mouse skin. Scalp clonality was compared among normal scalp (n=4), patchy alopecia areata scalp (n=8), and alopecia totalis/universalis scalp (n=8). Patients on tofacitinib were biopsied at baseline and after 4 and 24 weeks of treatment, and several of the patients also had a later scalp biopsy. High-throughput TCRbeta sequencing was used to examine T cell clonal expansion in alopecia areata in both the C3H/HeJ mouse model and human patients. Patients received tofacitinib for 6 to 18 months and were then followed off drug for 6 months to check for delayed response and recurrence. Overall study outcomes, separate from this receptor: Compared with mice, TCR sequences shared between patients were less clear, possibly partly because of HLA diversity across the patient population. Compared with normal scalp, lesional scalp had higher clonality and more expanded CD8+ clones, particularly in alopecia totalis/universalis, a pattern that suggests antigenic drive. Scalp TCR repertoire analysis is complicated because resident alphabeta T cells in normal human skin are also sequenced, whereas mouse skin is dominated by gammadelta T cells.

From alopecia areata patients, peripheral blood was collected along with lesional scalp punch biopsies. Human scalp biopsies were immediately fixed in PAXgene tissue containers. Libraries were built with the immunoSEQ multiplex PCR assay. To provide template for TCR sequencing, every sample had RNA extracted and reverse transcribed into cDNA. SuperScript III was used to make first-strand cDNA, primed with a 2:1 mix of oligo-dT and random hexamers. A synthetic immune receptor repertoire was used to measure amplification bias, and any remaining bias was corrected computationally. The published analysis was carried out like this. After raw reads were preprocessed to remove errors, the CDR3 was defined following IMGT conventions as running from the conserved cysteine to phenylalanine. Clonality was calculated as 1 minus Shannon entropy normalized by log2 of the number of productive unique TCRs. Whether each scalp clone was CD4 or CD8 was inferred by checking scalp TCRbeta sequences against the CD4 and CD8 repertoires from sorted blood. Not all clones reach the TCRdb copy of this immuneACCESS table, which keeps in-frame sequences only. Checked studies attribute under half of the gap to unresolved V genes and leave the rest unexplained. V, J and clone size reflect that table, while D and trimming were determined from the DNA. Counted in this sample were under 15,000 clones; 60% of them appeared once. The leading ten clones occupy 20% to 25% of the sample.

Worth noting for this clone: No antigen is known for it. No much larger clone exists at a distance of one base, and base qualities are not known.

V loses 3 bases of germline sequence and J loses 2 bases, and the interval between the two ends is 20 bases. The CDR3 measures 17 amino acids from cysteine to phenylalanine. CDR3 DNA is the only sequence kept; it has 51 bases, read in frame from the first base. Via the germline V gene, CDR1 is MDHEN and CDR2 SYDVKM. This chain joins TRBV28 to TRBJ2-7; a tentative D call is TRBD2 (6 bases match). Sequencing was done on a sample of skin. This TCR derives from a human donor with alopecia areata. For the CDR3, the sequence is CASSFLRGRSATYEQYF. The DNA sequence follows: TGTGCCAGCAGTTTTCTGCGGGGAAGGAGCGCTACCTACGAGCAGTACTTC.